One and the same sample provided the 8 T cell receptor beta chains below, sequenced in a study of blood T cell repertoires in COVID-19. Measured with immunoSEQ multiplex PCR; TCRdb has only the in-frame clones, and not every one. The data show about 130,000 clones, 65% to 90% seen once. Sequencing was carried out using peripheral blood. The receptors here all came from a woman aged 55-70 years with active or convalescent COVID-19.

This clone has only one observation. V and J are TRBV5-1 and TRBJ1-3, with 8 positions matching TRBD1. Germline values: CDR1 SGHRS, CDR2 YFSETQ. The CDR3 is 16 amino acids. J was trimmed by 2 bases and V by 3 bases; bases with no gene match: 7. CDR3 coding DNA: TGCGCCAGCAGCTCGACAGGGGTCGTAACTGGAAACACCATATATTTT. Translated: CASSSTGVVTGNTIYF.

The chain combines TRBV7-2 with TRBJ1-6; possibly TRBD1 for D (5 bases). The V gene lost 7 bases and the J gene lost 1 base, with 8 bases spanning the gap. This CDR3 contains 14 residues. CDR1 and CDR2 from the germline V gene are SGHTA and FQGNSA. CDR3 residues: CASNAGSYNSPLHF. The CDR3 nucleotides are TGTGCCAGCAATGCAGGGTCCTATAATTCACCCCTCCACTTT.

The V and J genes are TRBV12-5 and TRBJ1-3; D gene uncertain. Germline CDR1 and CDR2: LGHNT and FRNRAP. This CDR3 contains 17 residues. Trimming pared 3 bases from V and 0 bases from J, leaving 15 bases between. CDR3 in DNA: TGTGCTAGTGGTTTCCTCTTGGGCCCGAACTCTGGAAACACCATATATTTT. Translating it yields CASGFLLGPNSGNTIYF.

The CDR3 reads CASSPRPLGGNSPLHF. DNA for the CDR3: TGTGCCAGCAGTCCCCGACCGCTTGGGGGCAATTCACCCCTCCACTTT. V usage is TRBV27 and J usage is TRBJ1-6; perhaps TRBD1 as D (6 bases). With 5 bases removed from V and 7 bases from J, the gap between germline ends came to 18 bases. Germline CDR1 MNHEY, CDR2 SMNVEV (reference sequence). The CDR3 length is 16 residues.

The chain employs TRBV27 and TRBJ1-1; 9 bases map to TRBD1. The CDR3 length is 15 residues. CDR1 is MNHEY and CDR2 is SMNVEV in the germline V gene (reference sequence). The V segment lost 8 bases and the J segment 1 base; nucleotides outside the gene matches: 8. The DNA for the CDR3 is TGTGCCAGCTCAGACAGGGGGTTAGGGAACACTGAAGCTTTCTTT. Translation gives CASSDRGLGNTEAFF.

This clone was detected only a few times. V gene TRBV28 combines with J gene TRBJ1-5, with 9 bases matching TRBD1. V dropped 3 bases and J dropped 3; count of bases not matched to a gene: 6. The germline CDR1 and CDR2 sequences are MDHEN and SYDVKM. CDR3 length: 16 amino acids. The CDR3 bases are TGTGCCAGCAGTTTGGACAGGGGCTTTGTCAATCAGCCCCAGCATTTT. Translated, it gives CASSLDRGFVNQPQHF.

The CDR3 loop reads CASSREQETQYF. The CDR3 DNA sequence: TGCGCCAGCAGCCGGGAACAAGAGACCCAGTACTTC. The chain joins TRBV5-1 to TRBJ2-5; weak D call: TRBD2 (5 bases). CDR3 size: 12 residues. The germline V and J ends were trimmed by 4 bases and 2 bases, with 6 bases remaining between them. Germline V lookup: CDR1 SGHRS, CDR2 YFSETQ.

This clone was seen a few times. The chain couples TRBV7-8 to TRBJ2-2; the D gene is possibly TRBD2 (5 bases). The CDR3 contains 16 residues. With 6 bases removed from V and 1 base from J, the gap between germline ends came to 15 bases. Germline CDR1 is SGHVS and CDR2 is FQNEAQ. The CDR3 DNA reads TGTGCCAGCAGAGACTCCGTAGCGATGAACACCGGGGAGCTGTTTTTT. Translation: CASRDSVAMNTGELFF. Together with reference TRBV7-8 and TRBJ2-2, the CDR3 gives the full variable domain: GAGVSQSPRYKVAKRGQDVALRCDPISGHVSLFWYQQALGQGPEFLTYFQNEAQLDKSGLPSDRFFAERPEGSVSTLKIQRTQQEDSAVYLCASRDSVAMNTGELFFGEGSRLTVL.